The clone carrying this T cell receptor beta chain was observed a handful of times. Its specificity is unknown. The data were obtained in a study of cytomegalovirus exposure and HLA in healthy donors. About the study: Of several hundred genotyped donors, roughly 81% grouped in the Caucasian-associated ancestry cluster. Study conclusions and caveats: No immune exposure information besides CMV serostatus was available.

The study ran its PCR with 60 Vbeta and 13 Jbeta primers. Profiling relied on immunoSEQ multiplex PCR, and the TCRdb table lists in-frame clones only, not all of them. Among around 160,000 clones listed, roughly four fifths were seen once. CDR1 SGHVS and CDR2 FNYEAQ come from the germline V gene. The CDR3 runs to 18 residues. Trimming removed 2 bases from V and 4 bases from J; junction bases left unmatched: 14. The sequenced material came from PBMCs. The V gene is TRBV7-6, the J gene TRBJ2-7; 10 bases map to TRBD2. This clonotype was sampled from a man aged 40-49 years in good health and CMV-seropositive. The CDR3 sequence: CASSLLIELAGSPYEQYF. CDR3 bases: TGTGCCAGCAGCTTACTAATTGAACTAGCGGGATCTCCATACGAGCAGTACTTC.